The TCR beta chain described here comes from a study of blood T cell repertoires in COVID-19. This study enrolled people aged about 18 to 100 from around 26 US geographic areas. As handled by the study authors: Amplified reference gene primers provided the basis for estimating nucleated cell counts. The assay was immunoSEQ multiplex PCR, and TCRdb's table has in-frame clones only and misses some. That table furnishes V, J and clone size, whereas the DNA furnished D and trimming. The repertoire holds a few hundred thousand clones, 91% seen once, with approximately 1.3% in the top ten. Germline CDR1 and CDR2: KGHDR and SFDVKD. V was clipped by 0 bases and J by 3 bases, with 7 bases between them. This CDR3 is 14 amino acids long.

This sequence was found in a human donor in a cohort exposed to, infected with or recovered from COVID-19 (not recorded which). The donor label of this sample is uncertain. The J gene is TRBJ1-2, the V gene TRBV24-1; no definite D call. Sequenced sample: PBMCs or T cells enriched from blood (not recorded which). The CDR3: CATSDLGRDYGYTF. The DNA for the CDR3 is TGTGCCACCAGTGATTTGGGCCGGGACTATGGCTACACCTTC.